These T cell receptor beta chains were read from a single sample in a study of radiotherapy plus CTLA-4 blockade in lung cancer. TCRdb keeps only in-frame clones here, not all; method: immunoSEQ multiplex PCR. The table has 75,000 or so clones, over 65% seen once; the top ten hold about 6.6%. The starting material was peripheral blood, obtained from a patient treated with radiotherapy plus ipilimumab. Source of these receptors: a human donor with non-small cell lung cancer who had a complete response to radiotherapy plus ipilimumab. CDR3s include the opening cysteine and the closing phenylalanine or tryptophan. Fields, in order: CDR3 DNA, CDR3 protein, V gene, J gene, clone size, D gene. D genes are given only for firm matches. Part of the rows lack a size; the others show once, few, many or a class for expanded clones.

CDR3nt: TGTGCCAGCTCTCCGGACAGGGGGCAAGGCTACACCTTC; CDR3aa: CASSPDRGQGYTF; v_gene: TRBV18; j_gene: TRBJ1-2; abundance: .; d_gene: TRBD1
CDR3nt: TGTGCCAGCAGTCGGGACGGTTCCAATCAGCCCCAGCATTTT; CDR3aa: CASSRDGSNQPQHF; v_gene: TRBV6-5; j_gene: TRBJ1-5; abundance: .; d_gene: .
CDR3nt: TGTGCCAGCAGCTTGGGGCTCCAAGAGACCCAGTACTTC; CDR3aa: CASSLGLQETQYF; v_gene: TRBV11-3; j_gene: TRBJ2-5; abundance: .; d_gene: .
CDR3nt: TGTGCCAGCAGTGACCGGGACAGAGCCTACGAGCAGTACTTC; CDR3aa: CASSDRDRAYEQYF; v_gene: TRBV6-5; j_gene: TRBJ2-7; abundance: .; d_gene: TRBD1
CDR3nt: TGTGCCAGCAGTCCAAGGACAGGGAACACCGGGGAGCTGTTTTTT; CDR3aa: CASSPRTGNTGELFF; v_gene: TRBV25-1; j_gene: TRBJ2-2; abundance: .; d_gene: TRBD1
CDR3nt: TGTGCCAGCAGCCAGATGACAGGGTTCAATTCACCCCTCCACTTT; CDR3aa: CASSQMTGFNSPLHF; v_gene: TRBV7-9; j_gene: TRBJ1-6; abundance: .; d_gene: TRBD1
CDR3nt: TGTGCCAGCTCACCATCGGTGGGACAGGGCCTCCACTTT; CDR3aa: CASSPSVGQGLHF; v_gene: TRBV18; j_gene: TRBJ1-6; abundance: .; d_gene: TRBD1
CDR3nt: TGCGCCAGCCTTCCCCACCCAGCGCGATCTGACTCCTACGAGCAGTACTTC; CDR3aa: CASLPHPARSDSYEQYF; v_gene: TRBV5-1; j_gene: TRBJ2-7; abundance: .; d_gene: .
CDR3nt: TGCGCCAGCAGCCAAGAACCGTTAGATACGCAGTATTTT; CDR3aa: CASSQEPLDTQYF; v_gene: TRBV4-1; j_gene: TRBJ2-3; abundance: few; d_gene: .
CDR3nt: TGTGCCATCAGTGAGTTGGGGGCTCATGGCTACACCTTC; CDR3aa: CAISELGAHGYTF; v_gene: TRBV10-3; j_gene: TRBJ1-2; abundance: .; d_gene: .
CDR3nt: TGTGCCAGTAGACAGGGCAATCAGCCCCAGCATTTT; CDR3aa: CASRQGNQPQHF; v_gene: TRBV19; j_gene: TRBJ1-5; abundance: .; d_gene: .
CDR3nt: TGTGCCAGCAGCTACCTCGGGACTAGGGGCACAGATACGCAGTATTTT; CDR3aa: CASSYLGTRGTDTQYF; v_gene: TRBV5-6; j_gene: TRBJ2-3; abundance: .; d_gene: TRBD2
CDR3nt: TGTGCCAGCAGCCTACCCGGACAGGGGACTATGGGCTACACCTTC; CDR3aa: CASSLPGQGTMGYTF; v_gene: TRBV7-2; j_gene: TRBJ1-2; abundance: .; d_gene: TRBD1
CDR3nt: TGTGCCTGGAGCATCTACAATCAGCCCCAGCATTTT; CDR3aa: CAWSIYNQPQHF; v_gene: TRBV30; j_gene: TRBJ1-5; abundance: .; d_gene: .
CDR3nt: TGTGCCAGCAGCTTGGATATAAGCACAGATACGCAGTATTTT; CDR3aa: CASSLDISTDTQYF; v_gene: TRBV5-5; j_gene: TRBJ2-3; abundance: .; d_gene: .
CDR3nt: TGTGCCGCCTTCGGGGCCAACCCCCCACTTGGATATGGCTACACCTTC; CDR3aa: CAAFGANPPLGYGYTF; v_gene: TRBV19; j_gene: TRBJ1-2; abundance: .; d_gene: .
CDR3nt: TGTGCCAGCAGGGGGATATTGAGGCTCGAGCAGTACTTC; CDR3aa: CASRGILRLEQYF; v_gene: TRBV6-6; j_gene: TRBJ2-7; abundance: .; d_gene: .
CDR3nt: TGTGCCAGCAGAACCCCGGGGTTGGGCACTGAAGCTTTCTTT; CDR3aa: CASRTPGLGTEAFF; v_gene: TRBV28; j_gene: TRBJ1-1; abundance: .; d_gene: .
CDR3nt: TGCGCCAGCAGTGAGTCAAGGGACAGCCCTGAGGCTTTCTTT; CDR3aa: CASSESRDSPEAFF; v_gene: TRBV10-2; j_gene: TRBJ1-1; abundance: .; d_gene: TRBD1
CDR3nt: TGTGCCAGCAGCCCAAGCACAGATACGCAGTATTTT; CDR3aa: CASSPSTDTQYF; v_gene: TRBV7-9; j_gene: TRBJ2-3; abundance: .; d_gene: .
CDR3nt: TGCGCCAGCAGCCAAGCCATTTTTACTAGCGGGAGGTCTAGCACAGATACGCAGTATTTT; CDR3aa: CASSQAIFTSGRSSTDTQYF; v_gene: TRBV4-3; j_gene: TRBJ2-3; abundance: .; d_gene: TRBD2
CDR3nt: TGTGCCACCAGCAAGGACAGGATTAATGAAAAACTGTTTTTT; CDR3aa: CATSKDRINEKLFF; v_gene: TRBV15; j_gene: TRBJ1-4; abundance: once; d_gene: TRBD1
CDR3nt: TGTGCCAGCAGGCTTACAGGGTCCGAAGAGACCCAGTACTTC; CDR3aa: CASRLTGSEETQYF; v_gene: TRBV7-9; j_gene: TRBJ2-5; abundance: .; d_gene: .
CDR3nt: TGTGCCAGCAGTTTACTCGGGGCAACTAATGAAAAACTGTTTTTT; CDR3aa: CASSLLGATNEKLFF; v_gene: TRBV27; j_gene: TRBJ1-4; abundance: .; d_gene: .
CDR3nt: TGTGCCAGTACCCTGGGGGTAGAAGGGGGCTACTATGGCTACACCTTC; CDR3aa: CASTLGVEGGYYGYTF; v_gene: TRBV19; j_gene: TRBJ1-2; abundance: .; d_gene: TRBD1
CDR3nt: TGTGCCAGCAGTTACTTGAACACCGGGGAGCTGTTTTTT; CDR3aa: CASSYLNTGELFF; v_gene: TRBV6-6; j_gene: TRBJ2-2; abundance: .; d_gene: .
CDR3nt: TGTGCCAGCAGCTTAGTAGGGGGGGTTGATCAGCCCCAGCATTTT; CDR3aa: CASSLVGGVDQPQHF; v_gene: TRBV7-6; j_gene: TRBJ1-5; abundance: .; d_gene: .
CDR3nt: TGTGCCAGCAGCGTGAGCGGCCACAATGAGCAGTTCTTC; CDR3aa: CASSVSGHNEQFF; v_gene: TRBV9; j_gene: TRBJ2-1; abundance: .; d_gene: .
CDR3nt: TGTGCCAGCTCACTTACAGGGGAAGAGACCCAGTACTTC; CDR3aa: CASSLTGEETQYF; v_gene: TRBV18; j_gene: TRBJ2-5; abundance: .; d_gene: TRBD1
CDR3nt: TGTGCCAGCAGTTTCGGGACTAGTCACACAGATACGCAGTATTTT; CDR3aa: CASSFGTSHTDTQYF; v_gene: TRBV27; j_gene: TRBJ2-3; abundance: .; d_gene: TRBD2
CDR3nt: TGTGCCAGCAGTTCTCCGACAGGGGGCTATGGCTACACCTTC; CDR3aa: CASSSPTGGYGYTF; v_gene: TRBV27; j_gene: TRBJ1-2; abundance: .; d_gene: TRBD1
CDR3nt: TGTGCCAGCTCACCAGGCCTAGCGGGGGGGCCAGAGACCCAGTACTTC; CDR3aa: CASSPGLAGGPETQYF; v_gene: TRBV18; j_gene: TRBJ2-5; abundance: once; d_gene: TRBD2
CDR3nt: TGCGCCAGCAGCTTGACAGCTAACTATGGCTACACCTTC; CDR3aa: CASSLTANYGYTF; v_gene: TRBV5-1; j_gene: TRBJ1-2; abundance: .; d_gene: .
CDR3nt: TGTGCCAGCAGCTTAGCAGGGACCGATAGCAATCAGCCCCAGCATTTT; CDR3aa: CASSLAGTDSNQPQHF; v_gene: TRBV7-9; j_gene: TRBJ1-5; abundance: .; d_gene: .
CDR3nt: TGTGCCAGCAGCTTAAGACAGGGATCAATCTATGGCTACACCTTC; CDR3aa: CASSLRQGSIYGYTF; v_gene: TRBV7-2; j_gene: TRBJ1-2; abundance: .; d_gene: TRBD1
CDR3nt: TGTGCCAGCAGCTTGGGACAGGGGGATACGCAGTATTTT; CDR3aa: CASSLGQGDTQYF; v_gene: TRBV11-2; j_gene: TRBJ2-3; abundance: once; d_gene: TRBD1
CDR3nt: TGTGCTAGTGGTTGGGGAAACACTGAAGCTTTCTTT; CDR3aa: CASGWGNTEAFF; v_gene: TRBV12-5; j_gene: TRBJ1-1; abundance: .; d_gene: .
CDR3nt: TGTGCCAGCAGCAAAGGATCTTACGAGCAGTACTTC; CDR3aa: CASSKGSYEQYF; v_gene: TRBV11-3; j_gene: TRBJ2-7; abundance: .; d_gene: .
CDR3nt: TGTGCCAGCAGTCCCCAGGGGGCCCTAGCTTACGAGCAGTACTTC; CDR3aa: CASSPQGALAYEQYF; v_gene: TRBV25-1; j_gene: TRBJ2-7; abundance: once; d_gene: TRBD1